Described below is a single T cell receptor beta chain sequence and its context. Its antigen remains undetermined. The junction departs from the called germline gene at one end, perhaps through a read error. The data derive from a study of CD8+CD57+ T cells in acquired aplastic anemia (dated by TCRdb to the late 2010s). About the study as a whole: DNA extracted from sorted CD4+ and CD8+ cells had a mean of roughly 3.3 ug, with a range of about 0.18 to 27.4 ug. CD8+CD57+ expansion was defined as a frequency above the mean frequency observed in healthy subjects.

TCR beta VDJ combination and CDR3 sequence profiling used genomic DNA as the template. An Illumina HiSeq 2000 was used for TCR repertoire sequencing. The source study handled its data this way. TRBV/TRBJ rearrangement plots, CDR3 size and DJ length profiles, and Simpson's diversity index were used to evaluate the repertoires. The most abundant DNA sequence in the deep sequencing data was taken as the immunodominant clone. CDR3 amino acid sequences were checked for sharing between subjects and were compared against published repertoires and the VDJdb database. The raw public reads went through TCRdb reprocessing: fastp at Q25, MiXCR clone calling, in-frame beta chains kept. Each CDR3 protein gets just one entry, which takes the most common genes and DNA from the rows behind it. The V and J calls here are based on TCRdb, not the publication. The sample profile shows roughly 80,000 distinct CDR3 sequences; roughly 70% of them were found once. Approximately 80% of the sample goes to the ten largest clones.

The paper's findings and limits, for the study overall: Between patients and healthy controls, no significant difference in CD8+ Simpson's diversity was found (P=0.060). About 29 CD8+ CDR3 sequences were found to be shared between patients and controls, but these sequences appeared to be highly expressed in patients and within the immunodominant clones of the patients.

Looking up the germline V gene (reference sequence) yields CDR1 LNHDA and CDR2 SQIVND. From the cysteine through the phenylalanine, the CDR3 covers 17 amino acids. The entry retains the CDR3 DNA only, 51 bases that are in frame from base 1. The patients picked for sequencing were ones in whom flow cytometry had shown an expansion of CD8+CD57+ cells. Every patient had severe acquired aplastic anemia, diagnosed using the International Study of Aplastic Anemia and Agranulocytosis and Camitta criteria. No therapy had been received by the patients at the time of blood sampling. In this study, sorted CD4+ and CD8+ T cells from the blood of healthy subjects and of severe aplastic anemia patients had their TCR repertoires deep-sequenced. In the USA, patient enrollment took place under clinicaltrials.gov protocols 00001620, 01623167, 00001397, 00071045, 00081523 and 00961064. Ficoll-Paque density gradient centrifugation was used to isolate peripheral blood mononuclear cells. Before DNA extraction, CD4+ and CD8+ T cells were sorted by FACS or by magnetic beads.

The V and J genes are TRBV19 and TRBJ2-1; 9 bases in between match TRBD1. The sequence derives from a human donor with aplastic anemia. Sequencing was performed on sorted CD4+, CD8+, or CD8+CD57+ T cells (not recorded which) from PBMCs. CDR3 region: CARSIGLGDRVDNGQFF. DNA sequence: TGTGCCAGAAGTATAGGGCTCGGGGACAGGGTGGACAATGGGCAGTTCTTC.